The 11 T cell receptor beta chains below were found in one sample sequenced in a study of tumor-infiltrating lymphocytes in oesophageal squamous cell carcinoma. Using its own MiXCR run on the PCR reads, TCRdb lists one record per CDR3 protein. This table has 3,500 to 4,000 distinct CDR3 sequences, approximately 19% appearing once. The sequencing input was normal esophageal tissue next to the tumor. The receptor set was obtained from a male donor with esophageal squamous cell carcinoma.

A word on this clonotype: The conserved phenylalanine or tryptophan is not found at the CDR3 terminus, so this likely reflects a read error. The DNA is omitted, as the CDR3 cannot be located on it reliably, and the CDR3 follows TCRdb's listing. The chain employs TRBV7-9 and TRBJ2-1; the DNA was not used to check the table's D call, TRBD2. Inclusive of both ends, the CDR3 amounts to 8 amino acids. CDR1 SEHNR and CDR2 FQNEAQ come from the germline V gene (reference sequence). CDR3 protein: CASKTGLA.

In regard to this clonotype: No conserved phenylalanine or tryptophan ends this CDR3, so it is likely a read error. The DNA is omitted, as the CDR3 cannot be located on it reliably, and the CDR3 follows TCRdb's listing. The chain joins TRBV7-6 to TRBJ2-1; no check of the table's D call, TRBD1, against the DNA was made. Germline values: CDR1 SGHVS, CDR2 FNYEAQ. Ends included, the CDR3 has 16 residues. CDR3: CASSLFGGGDGYTFGS.

Ten or more counts support this clonotype. J is TRBJ2-5 and V is TRBV6-1, with 9 bases that match TRBD1. The last part of the DNA fits TRBJ2-7 better; the J call may be wrong. Germline V gene data show CDR1 as MNHNS and CDR2 as SASEGT. The CDR3 has 15 residues. In DNA form, the CDR3 reads TGTGCCAGCAGAAATACAGGGGGCGTATCCTACGAGCAGTACTTC. It codes for CASRNTGGVSYEQYF.

This clonotype was found a few times. The J gene is TRBJ1-1, the V gene TRBV6-1; 9 nucleotides agree with TRBD1. This CDR3 has 14 residues. J was trimmed by 5 bases and V by 6 bases; bases with no gene match: 7. Germline CDR1 MNHNS, CDR2 SASEGT. The CDR3 here is CASRPGTGRTEAFF. CDR3 DNA: TGTGCCAGCAGGCCCGGGACAGGGCGGACTGAAGCTTTCTTT.

In its sample, this clonotype ranks as medium-sized. This chain connects TRBV7-2 to TRBJ2-7; 7 bases fit TRBD2. Germline V gene lookup returns CDR1 SGHTA and CDR2 FQGNSA. Unmatched junction bases numbered 11, after V lost 2 bases and J lost 7 bases. The CDR3 spans 15 residues. The CDR3 coding sequence is TGTGCCAGCAGCTTAAGCGGGAAGGGTCTGGGAGAGCAGTACTTC. Protein: CASSLSGKGLGEQYF.

This clonotype was detected many times. With a much larger clone just one base away, this may be a read error. V gene TRBV6-1 combines with J gene TRBJ2-7, with 7 positions matching TRBD1. Germline loops: CDR1 MNHNS, CDR2 SASEGT. The CDR3 runs 16 residues. Trimming removed 6 bases from V and 7 bases from J; junction bases left unmatched: 18. CDR3 DNA: TGTGCCAGCAGGGGACCGGGACAGAAATTACGCGATGAGCAGTACTTC. It yields the protein CASRGPGQKLRDEQYF.

This clonotype was recorded a few times. The chain uses TRBV9 and TRBJ1-6; no clear D gene. This CDR3 is built from 14 residues. Germline V CDR1 and CDR2: SGDLS, YYNGEE. Trimming shortened V by 3 bases and J by 10 bases, and 14 bases separated the two germline ends. The CDR3 DNA reads TGTGCCAGCAGCGAGGGCATAAGAGGATCACCCCTCCACTTT. Translated, it gives CASSEGIRGSPLHF.

This clonotype is medium-sized by share. This chain connects TRBV6-1 to TRBJ2-1; TRBD1 or TRBD2 may be the D gene (5 bases each). The V and J ends lost 5 bases and 7 bases respectively, with 9 bases between them. Germline V lookup: CDR1 MNHNS, CDR2 SASEGT. This CDR3 is 12 amino acids long. The CDR3 DNA reads TGTGCCAGCAGTTTGGGACGGAATGAGCAGTTCTTC. It is translated as CASSLGRNEQFF.

The V gene is TRBV10-1, the J gene TRBJ1-1; D might be TRBD1 (5 bases). The germline V and J ends were trimmed by 7 bases and 0 bases, with 18 bases remaining between them. Germline V CDR1 and CDR2: WNHNN, SYGVQD (reference sequence). This CDR3 is 16 amino acids long. The CDR3 loop reads CASIPGGEGMNTEAFF. CDR3 coding DNA: TGCGCCAGCATACCTGGAGGGGAAGGGATGAACACTGAAGCTTTCTTT.

By its share, this clonotype is medium-sized. This CDR3 reads CASLAYLRAYEQYF. In nucleotides, the CDR3 is TGCGCCAGCCTCGCTTACCTTCGAGCCTACGAGCAGTACTTC. J is TRBJ2-7 and V is TRBV10-1, with unresolved D. This CDR3 is built from 14 residues. Germline V gene sequence: CDR1 WNHNN, CDR2 SYGVQD (reference sequence). V shed 8 bases and J shed 2 bases, with 16 bases lying between them.

This clonotype is classed as large (0.1 to 1%). The V and J genes are TRBV6-1 and TRBJ2-7; 9 nucleotides line up with TRBD1. After removal of 5 bases from V and 7 bases from J, the junction contained 12 bases not matched to a gene. Germline values: CDR1 MNHNS, CDR2 SASEGT. The CDR3 is 15 amino acids. The CDR3 DNA reads as TGTGCCAGCAGTCAAACAACGGGACAGGGCGAAGAGCAGTACTTC. Protein: CASSQTTGQGEEQYF.